The subject of this entry is one TCR beta chain. The data derive from a study of CD8 T cells in Susac syndrome. RNA was extracted with the RNeasy kit, and a quantity of about 0.45 to 1 ug was reverse transcribed using random hexamers. One entry per CDR3 protein, called by TCRdb with MiXCR from the immunoSEQ multiplex PCR reads. This table holds fewer than 150,000 distinct CDR3 sequences, nearly 95% found once. V was shortened by 5 bases and J by 4 bases, with 11 bases between the two germline ends. This CDR3 has 13 residues. The germline V gene has CDR1 MNHEY and CDR2 SMNVEV (reference sequence). This TCR was sampled from a human donor in good health. The rearrangement joins TRBV27 to TRBJ1-1; D unresolved. Material for sequencing was CD8+ T cells from PBMCs. CDR3 in DNA: TGTGCCAGCAGTATCAGCGTTGCCACTGAAGCTTTCTTT. This translates into CASSISVATEAFF.